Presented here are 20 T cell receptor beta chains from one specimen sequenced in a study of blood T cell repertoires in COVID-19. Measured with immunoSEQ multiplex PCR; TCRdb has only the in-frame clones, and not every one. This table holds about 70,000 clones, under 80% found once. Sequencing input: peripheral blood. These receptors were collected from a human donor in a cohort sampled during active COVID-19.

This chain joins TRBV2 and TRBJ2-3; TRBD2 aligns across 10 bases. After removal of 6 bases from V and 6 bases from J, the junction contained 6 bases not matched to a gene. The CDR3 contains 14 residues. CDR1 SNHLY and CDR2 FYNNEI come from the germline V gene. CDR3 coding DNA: TGTGCCAGCAGGAGGACTAGCGGTCGGGATACGCAGTATTTT. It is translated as CASRRTSGRDTQYF. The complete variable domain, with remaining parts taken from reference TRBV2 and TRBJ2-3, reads EPEVTQTPSHQVTQMGQEVILRCVPISNHLYFYWYRQILGQKVEFLVSFYNNEISEKSEIFDDQFSVERPDGSNFTLKIRSTKLEDSAMYFCASRRTSGRDTQYFGPGTRLTVL.

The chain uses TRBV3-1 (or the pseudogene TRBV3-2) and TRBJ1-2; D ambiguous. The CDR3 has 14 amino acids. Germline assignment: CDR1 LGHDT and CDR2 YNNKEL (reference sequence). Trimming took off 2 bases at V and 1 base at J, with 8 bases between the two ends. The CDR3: CASSQSSGNYGYTF. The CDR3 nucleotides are TGTGCCAGCAGCCAATCTTCAGGTAACTATGGCTACACCTTC.

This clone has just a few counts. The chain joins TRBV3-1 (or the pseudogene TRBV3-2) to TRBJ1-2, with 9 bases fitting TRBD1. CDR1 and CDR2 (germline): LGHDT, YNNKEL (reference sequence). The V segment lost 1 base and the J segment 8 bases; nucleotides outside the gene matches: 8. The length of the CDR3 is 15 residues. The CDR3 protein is CASSQVRTGDGGYTF. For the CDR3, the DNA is TGTGCCAGCAGCCAAGTCCGGACAGGGGACGGCGGCTACACCTTC.

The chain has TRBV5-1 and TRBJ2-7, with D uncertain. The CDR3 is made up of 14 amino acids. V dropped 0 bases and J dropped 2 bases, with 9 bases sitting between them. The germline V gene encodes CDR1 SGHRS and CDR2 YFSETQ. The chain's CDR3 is CASSLARQAYEQYF. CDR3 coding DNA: TGCGCCAGCAGCTTGGCCAGGCAAGCCTACGAGCAGTACTTC.

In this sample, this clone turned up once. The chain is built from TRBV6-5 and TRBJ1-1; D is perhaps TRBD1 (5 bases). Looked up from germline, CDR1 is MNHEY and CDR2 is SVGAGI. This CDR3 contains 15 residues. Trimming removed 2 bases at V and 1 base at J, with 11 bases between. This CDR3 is CASSYNGGRNTEAFF. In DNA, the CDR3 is TGTGCCAGCAGTTACAACGGGGGAAGGAACACTGAAGCTTTCTTT.

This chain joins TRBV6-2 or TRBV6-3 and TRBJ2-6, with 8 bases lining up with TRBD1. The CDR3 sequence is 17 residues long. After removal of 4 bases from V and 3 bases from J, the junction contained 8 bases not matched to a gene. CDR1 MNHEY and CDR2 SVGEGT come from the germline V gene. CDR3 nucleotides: TGTGCCAGCAGTTCCTTGAGGACAGGGTTTGGGGCCAACGTCCTGACTTTC. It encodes CASSSLRTGFGANVLTF.

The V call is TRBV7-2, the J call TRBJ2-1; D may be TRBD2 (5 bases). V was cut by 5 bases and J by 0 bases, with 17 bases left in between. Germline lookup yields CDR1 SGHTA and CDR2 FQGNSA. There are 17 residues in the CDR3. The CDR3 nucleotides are TGTGCCAGCAGCAGAGAATGGCGGGTCTACTCCTACAATGAGCAGTTCTTC. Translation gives CASSREWRVYSYNEQFF.

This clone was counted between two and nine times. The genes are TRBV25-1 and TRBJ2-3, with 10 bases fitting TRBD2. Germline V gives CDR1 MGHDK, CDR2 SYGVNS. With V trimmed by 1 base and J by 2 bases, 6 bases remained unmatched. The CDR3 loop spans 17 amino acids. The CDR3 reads CASSESGTSGVTDTQYF. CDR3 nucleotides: TGTGCCAGCAGTGAATCAGGAACTAGCGGGGTCACAGATACGCAGTATTTT. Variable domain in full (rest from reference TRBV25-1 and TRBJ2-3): EADIYQTPRYLVIGTGKKITLECSQTMGHDKMYWYQQDPGMELHLIHYSYGVNSTEKGDLSSESTVSRIRTEHFPLTLESARPSHTSQYLCASSESGTSGVTDTQYFGPGTRLTVL.

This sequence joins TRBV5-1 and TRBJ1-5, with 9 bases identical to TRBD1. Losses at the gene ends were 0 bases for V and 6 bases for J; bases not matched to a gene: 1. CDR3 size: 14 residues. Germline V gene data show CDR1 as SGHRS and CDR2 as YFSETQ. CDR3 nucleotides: TGCGCCAGCAGCTTGGGACAGGGGGGTCAGCCCCAGCATTTT. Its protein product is CASSLGQGGQPQHF.

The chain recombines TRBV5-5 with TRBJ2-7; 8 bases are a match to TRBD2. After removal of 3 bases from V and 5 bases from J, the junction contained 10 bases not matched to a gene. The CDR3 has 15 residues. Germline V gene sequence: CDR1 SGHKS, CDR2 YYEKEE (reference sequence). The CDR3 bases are TGTGCCAGCAGCTCCCGCGGGGGGACGGGCCACGAGCAGTACTTC. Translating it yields CASSSRGGTGHEQYF.

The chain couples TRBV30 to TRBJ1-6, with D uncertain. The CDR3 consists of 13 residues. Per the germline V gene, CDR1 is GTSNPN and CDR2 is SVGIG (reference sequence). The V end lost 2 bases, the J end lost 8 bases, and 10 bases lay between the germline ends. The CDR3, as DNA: TGTGCCTGGAGTAATAAAAGAGATTCACCCCTCCACTTT. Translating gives CAWSNKRDSPLHF.

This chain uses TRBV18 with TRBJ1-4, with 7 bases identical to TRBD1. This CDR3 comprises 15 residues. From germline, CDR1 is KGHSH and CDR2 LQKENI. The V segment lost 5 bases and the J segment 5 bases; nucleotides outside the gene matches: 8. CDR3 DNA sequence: TGTGCCAGCTCAGGGGGGACAGCTGTAAATGAAAAACTGTTTTTT. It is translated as CASSGGTAVNEKLFF.

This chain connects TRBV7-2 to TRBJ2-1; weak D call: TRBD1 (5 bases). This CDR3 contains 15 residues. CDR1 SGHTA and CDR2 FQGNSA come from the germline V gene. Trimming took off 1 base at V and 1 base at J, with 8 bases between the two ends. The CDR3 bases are TGTGCCAGCAGCTTAGAAGGGGCTTCCTACAATGAGCAGTTCTTC. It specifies CASSLEGASYNEQFF.

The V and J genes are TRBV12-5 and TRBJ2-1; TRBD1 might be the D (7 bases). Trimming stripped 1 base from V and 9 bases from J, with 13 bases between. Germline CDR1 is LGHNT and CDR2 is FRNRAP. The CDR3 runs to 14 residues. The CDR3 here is CASGLDRGGGEQFF. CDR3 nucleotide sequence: TGTGCTAGTGGTTTGGACAGGGGAGGAGGTGAGCAGTTCTTC.

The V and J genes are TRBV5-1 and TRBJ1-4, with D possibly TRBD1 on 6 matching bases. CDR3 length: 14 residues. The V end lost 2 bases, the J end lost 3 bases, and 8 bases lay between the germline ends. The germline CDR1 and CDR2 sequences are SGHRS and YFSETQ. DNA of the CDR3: TGCGCCAGCAGCTTCCAGGGGTCTAATGAAAAACTGTTTTTT. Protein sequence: CASSFQGSNEKLFF.

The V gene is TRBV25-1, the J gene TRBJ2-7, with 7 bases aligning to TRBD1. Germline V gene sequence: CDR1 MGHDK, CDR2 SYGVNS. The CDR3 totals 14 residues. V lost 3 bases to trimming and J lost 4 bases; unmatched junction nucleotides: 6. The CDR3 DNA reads TGTGCCAGCAGTGATTGGAGACAGGGATACGAGCAGTACTTC. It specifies CASSDWRQGYEQYF.

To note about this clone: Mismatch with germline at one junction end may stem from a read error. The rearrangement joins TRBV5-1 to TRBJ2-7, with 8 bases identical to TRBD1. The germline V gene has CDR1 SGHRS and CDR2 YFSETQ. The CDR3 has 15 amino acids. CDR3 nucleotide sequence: TGCGCCAGCAGCTTGGTCGCAGGGGGCTCCCACGAGCAGTACTTC. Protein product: CASSLVAGGSHEQYF.

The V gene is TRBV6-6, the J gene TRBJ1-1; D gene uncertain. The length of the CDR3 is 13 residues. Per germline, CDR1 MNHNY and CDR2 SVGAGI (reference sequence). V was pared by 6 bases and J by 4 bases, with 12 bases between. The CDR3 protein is CASRFSGVTEAFF. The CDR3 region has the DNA TGTGCCAGCAGGTTCAGCGGGGTCACTGAAGCTTTCTTT.

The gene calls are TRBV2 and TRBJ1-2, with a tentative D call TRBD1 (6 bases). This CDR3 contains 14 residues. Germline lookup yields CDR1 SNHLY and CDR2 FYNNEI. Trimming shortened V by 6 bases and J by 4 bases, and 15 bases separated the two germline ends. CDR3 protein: CASRDPGQSYGYTF. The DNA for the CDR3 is TGTGCCAGCAGGGATCCTGGACAGTCCTATGGCTACACCTTC.

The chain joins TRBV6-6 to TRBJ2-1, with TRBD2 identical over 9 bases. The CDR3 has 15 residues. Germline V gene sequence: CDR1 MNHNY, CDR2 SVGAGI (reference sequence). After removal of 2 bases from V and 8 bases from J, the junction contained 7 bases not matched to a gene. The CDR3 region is CASSYGAGGPHEQFF. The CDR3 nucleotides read TGTGCCAGCAGTTACGGGGCGGGGGGGCCCCATGAGCAGTTCTTC.